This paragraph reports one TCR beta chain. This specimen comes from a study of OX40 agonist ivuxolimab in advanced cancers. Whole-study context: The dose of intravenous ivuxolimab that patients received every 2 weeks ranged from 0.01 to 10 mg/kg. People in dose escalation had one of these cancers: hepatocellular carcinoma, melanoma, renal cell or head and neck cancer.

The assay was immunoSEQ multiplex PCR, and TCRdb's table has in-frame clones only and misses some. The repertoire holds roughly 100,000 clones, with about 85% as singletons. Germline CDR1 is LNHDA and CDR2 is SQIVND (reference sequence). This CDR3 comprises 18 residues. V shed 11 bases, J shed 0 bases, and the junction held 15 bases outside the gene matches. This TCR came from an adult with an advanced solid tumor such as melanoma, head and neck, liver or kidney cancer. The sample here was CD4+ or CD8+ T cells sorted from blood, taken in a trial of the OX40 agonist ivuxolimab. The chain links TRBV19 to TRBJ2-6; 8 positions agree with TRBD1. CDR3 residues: CAGRGQGAHLSGANVLTF. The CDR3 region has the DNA TGTGCCGGCCGGGGGCAGGGGGCTCATCTCTCTGGGGCCAACGTCCTGACTTTC.